Described below is a single TCR beta chain sequence and its context. Its antigen is unknown. It is unclear where the CDR3 begins or ends on the DNA, so no DNA is shown, and the CDR3 is as TCRdb lists it. Absence of ophthalmopathy progression within 18 months defined stable Graves' hyperthyroidism. The study excluded patients with uncontrolled infection, other autoimmune disease, pregnancy or lactation. The diagnoses drew upon clinical symptoms, serum thyroxine and TRAb, thyroid ultrasound and orbital computed tomography. This sample is part of a study of T cells in Graves' hyperthyroidism and ophthalmopathy. Study outcomes and limitations: Blood samples included most of the expanded thyroid clonotypes exceeding 0.001.

RNA transcripts gave rise to amplified TCR beta CDR3 regions. Primed by the HTBI set, a first-round RT-PCR was run on the TCR CDR3. In TCRdb, the multiplex PCR reads were re-called with MiXCR into one record per CDR3 protein. Here the sample spans 530,000 or so distinct CDR3 sequences, roughly 50% being singletons. Both ends counted, the CDR3 spans 16 residues. Germline assignment: CDR1 ENHRY and CDR2 SYGVKD. The V gene is TRBV10-3, the J gene TRBJ1-1; the table names TRBD1, a call not compared with the DNA. The TCR comes from a woman in her late teens or twenties with Graves' hyperthyroidism. Sequencing input: peripheral blood or thyroid tissue (not recorded which). The CDR3 here is CAICSARDRPNTEAFF.